These 2 T cell receptor beta chains came from one sample sequenced in a study of blood T cell repertoires in COVID-19. TCRdb's copy holds only in-frame clones and misses some; the assay was immunoSEQ multiplex PCR. The sample lists about 140,000 clones, just over 85% occurring once. The sequenced material came from peripheral blood. These receptors were obtained from a woman in her sixties or seventies with acute or convalescent COVID-19.

The gene calls are TRBV4-3 and TRBJ2-7; TRBD2 is a possible D gene (6 bases). V lost 4 bases to trimming and J lost 5 bases, with 15 bases between them. The V gene's germline CDR1 is LGHNA and CDR2 YSLEER. This CDR3 contains 14 residues. CDR3 amino acids: CASSLGSGDHEQYF. The CDR3 bases are TGCGCCAGCAGCCTTGGCTCGGGGGACCACGAGCAGTACTTC.

The CDR3 DNA reads TGTGCCAGCAGCCCCGGACAGGGCTCCTACAATGAGCAGTTCTTC. This encodes CASSPGQGSYNEQFF. The chain employs TRBV7-8 and TRBJ2-1; the match to TRBD1 covers 8 bases. The CDR3 contains 15 residues. Germline lookup yields CDR1 SGHVS and CDR2 FQNEAQ. Germline trimming cut 5 bases from V and 0 bases from J; bases unmatched to any gene: 3.